These 10 T cell receptor beta chains share one sample of origin, sequenced in a study of neurological immune-mediated disorders. Via MiXCR, TCRdb re-called the 5' RACE reads, giving one row per CDR3 protein. The table records tens of thousands of distinct CDR3 sequences, about 9.5% of them present only once. Material for sequencing was PBMCs. The receptors originated from a man aged 45-60 years in good health.

The rearrangement links TRBV7-8 to TRBJ2-7; the match to TRBD2 covers 15 bases. Germline lookup yields CDR1 SGHVS and CDR2 FQNEAQ. V trimming: 6 bases; J trimming: 4 bases; junction bases outside the gene matches: 7. This CDR3 comprises 16 residues. CDR3 sequence (DNA): TGTGCCAGCAGGCTTGGGACTAGCGGGAGGAGGTACGAGCAGTACTTC. This encodes CASRLGTSGRRYEQYF.

This clonotype was seen ten or more times. V usage is TRBV7-2 and J usage is TRBJ1-2, with 9 bases that match TRBD1. Germline V gene sequence: CDR1 SGHTA, CDR2 FQGNSA. The CDR3 contains 15 residues. J gave up 6 bases and V 1 base, and 6 bases lay outside the gene matches. This chain's CDR3 is CASSLDRDRVDGYTF. The CDR3 nucleotides read TGTGCCAGCAGCTTAGACCGGGACAGGGTCGATGGCTACACCTTC. The complete variable domain, with remaining parts taken from reference TRBV7-2 and TRBJ1-2, reads GAGVSQSPSNKVTEKGKDVELRCDPISGHTALYWYRQSLGQGLEFLIYFQGNSAPDKSGLPSDRFSAERTGGSVSTLTIQRTQQEDSAVYLCASSLDRDRVDGYTFGSGTRLTVV.

Ten or more counts support this clonotype. The chain has TRBV9 and TRBJ2-5; either TRBD1 or TRBD2 may fit D (6 bases each). The germline V and J ends were trimmed by 0 bases and 1 base, with 10 bases remaining between them. CDR1 and CDR2 (germline): SGDLS, YYNGEE. The CDR3 length is 15 residues. The CDR3 is CASSVVGGLQETQYF. As DNA, the CDR3 is TGTGCCAGCAGCGTAGTTGGGGGGCTCCAAGAGACCCAGTACTTC.

There are many counts of this clonotype. The J gene is TRBJ2-1, the V gene TRBV28; possibly TRBD2 for D (5 bases). The CDR3 covers 16 residues. The germline V and J ends were trimmed by 5 bases and 0 bases, with 14 bases remaining between them. The germline V gene encodes CDR1 MDHEN and CDR2 SYDVKM. This CDR3 reads CASSPSSGRSYNEQFF. The CDR3 nucleotides are TGTGCCAGCAGTCCCTCGAGCGGCCGCTCCTACAATGAGCAGTTCTTC.

This clonotype was observed at least ten times. This rearrangement joins TRBV5-1 to TRBJ1-4; 7 bases are a match to TRBD1. CDR1 is SGHRS and CDR2 is YFSETQ in the germline V gene. V lost 4 bases and J lost 5; bases outside the gene matches: 5. This CDR3 has 14 residues. CDR3 region: CASSIPGGNEKLFF. The CDR3 coding sequence is TGCGCCAGCAGCATTCCAGGGGGAAATGAAAAACTGTTTTTT.

This clonotype appeared many times. V usage is TRBV12-3 or TRBV12-4 and J usage is TRBJ2-5; 7 bases fit TRBD2. V shed 3 bases, J shed 10 bases, and the junction held 8 bases outside the gene matches. CDR3 length: 13 residues. Here the CDR3 reads CASSFRSSGGQYF. In DNA form, the CDR3 reads TGTGCCAGCAGTTTCCGATCTAGCGGAGGCCAGTACTTC.

Only a few counts were recorded for this clonotype. This may be a read error, as it is one base from a much larger clone. The genes are TRBV29-1 and TRBJ1-3, with 7 bases that match TRBD1. The CDR3 runs to 11 residues. Per the germline V gene, CDR1 is SQVTM and CDR2 is ANQGSEA. The CDR3, as DNA: TGCGGGGGACAGTGTGGAAACACCATATATTTT. It codes for CGGQCGNTIYF.

This clonotype was detected many times. The chain couples TRBV10-2 to TRBJ2-4; TRBD2 matches at 7 bases. Unmatched junction bases numbered 10, after V lost 5 bases and J lost 9 bases. This CDR3 has 14 amino acids. CDR1 is WSHSY and CDR2 is SAAADI in the germline V gene. The CDR3 reads CASSTLRGLSIQYF. The CDR3 DNA reads TGCGCCAGCAGTACGTTGCGGGGGTTGAGCATTCAGTACTTC.

This clonotype was counted many times. The chain is built from TRBV7-3 and TRBJ2-7; D is undetermined. V was clipped by 5 bases and J by 2 bases, with 16 bases between them. Per the germline V gene, CDR1 is SGHTA and CDR2 is FQGTGA. The CDR3 is 15 residues long. CDR3 amino acids: CASSPWNYRTYEQYF. CDR3 nucleotide sequence: TGTGCCAGCAGCCCCTGGAACTACAGAACCTACGAGCAGTACTTC.

This clonotype was detected many times. V and J are TRBV7-9 and TRBJ2-3; 11 bases map to TRBD2. Looked up from germline, CDR1 is SEHNR and CDR2 is FQNEAQ (reference sequence). CDR3 size: 17 residues. With V trimmed by 5 bases and J by 9 bases, 16 bases remained unmatched. The CDR3 DNA follows: TGTGCCAGCAGCCCAGCCGGACTAGCGGGCCGCTGGGGGACGCAGTATTTT. This sequence encodes CASSPAGLAGRWGTQYF.